A single sample is the source of the 7 T cell receptor beta chains below, sequenced in a study of blood T cell repertoires in COVID-19. Only in-frame clones appear in the TCRdb table, and some are missing; sequencing was by immunoSEQ multiplex PCR. The sample contains roughly 180,000 clones, 88% of which appear only once. Source material: peripheral blood. All receptors come from a woman aged 25 to 39 with acute or convalescent COVID-19.

The rearrangement links TRBV11-3 to TRBJ1-1, with unresolved D. Germline values: CDR1 SGHNT, CDR2 YENEEA. CDR3 length equals 12 residues. Trimming left V 0 bases short and J 13 bases short, with 12 bases between. Written as DNA, the CDR3 is TGTGCCAGCAGCTTAGATCGCGGCAATGGTTTCTTT. Translated: CASSLDRGNGFF.

This chain links TRBV28 with TRBJ1-5; tentative D call: TRBD1 (6 bases). CDR3 length equals 15 residues. Trimming took 2 bases from V and 11 from J, leaving 19 bases between them. Germline V gene lookup returns CDR1 MDHEN and CDR2 SYDVKM. The CDR3 here is CASSLGQPMEQAQHF. DNA of the CDR3: TGTGCCAGCAGTTTAGGACAGCCTATGGAGCAAGCCCAGCATTTT.

Worth noting for this clone: The DNA is omitted, as the CDR3 cannot be located on it reliably, and the CDR3 follows TCRdb's listing. The CDR3 is CASSSSEELLFF. This rearrangement joins TRBV28 to TRBJ1-4. The germline CDR1 and CDR2 sequences are MDHEN and SYDVKM. The CDR3 length equals 12 residues, ends included.

The J gene is TRBJ2-1, the V gene TRBV10-1; D perhaps matches TRBD2 (5 bases). Trimming removed 6 bases from V and 5 bases from J, with 8 bases in between. CDR3 length equals 12 residues. Germline values: CDR1 WNHNN, CDR2 SYGVQD (reference sequence). The CDR3 nucleotides read TGCGCCAGCAGGGGGAGTAACAATGAGCAGTTCTTC. As protein: CASRGSNNEQFF.

The chain recombines TRBV5-6 with TRBJ1-2; D not resolved. This CDR3 comprises 14 residues. CDR1 is SGHDT and CDR2 is YYEEEE in the germline V gene. V dropped 0 bases and J dropped 3 bases, with 9 bases sitting between them. The CDR3 loop reads CASSLGQNHYGYTF. Here the CDR3 DNA reads TGTGCCAGCAGCTTGGGGCAGAACCACTATGGCTACACCTTC.

This rearrangement joins TRBV6-1 to TRBJ1-2; D not resolved. Trimming took off 1 base at V and 2 bases at J, with 8 bases between the two ends. The germline V gene has CDR1 MNHNS and CDR2 SASEGT. CDR3 length: 14 residues. CDR3 region: CASSEGGNNYGYTF. CDR3 DNA: TGTGCCAGCAGTGAAGGCGGGAACAACTATGGCTACACCTTC.

The V call is TRBV10-1, the J call TRBJ2-1; 10 bases are a match to TRBD2. Germline trimming cut 0 bases from V and 9 bases from J; bases unmatched to any gene: 20. This CDR3 comprises 20 residues. The germline V gene has CDR1 WNHNN and CDR2 SYGVQD (reference sequence). CDR3 residues: CASSESGSGTGSGRIGEQFF. DNA for the CDR3: TGCGCCAGCAGTGAGTCGGGATCCGGGACAGGTAGCGGGAGGATAGGTGAGCAGTTCTTC.